The clone carrying this T cell receptor beta chain has only a few counts. Germline V gene sequence: CDR1 SGHRS, CDR2 YFSETQ. This CDR3 comprises 16 residues. Trimming at V came to 0 bases and at J to 7 bases, leaving 7 bases not matched to a gene. This sample was taken from a study of beta chain features in type 1 diabetes. Reverse transcribing all isolated RNA meant expressed TCRB transcripts were sequenced. TCRdb's table, derived via immunoSEQ multiplex PCR, lists solely in-frame clones and lacks some. The sample consists of some 360,000 clones, about 18% of them appearing once. Material for sequencing was naive CD4+ T cells from blood. The clonotype originates from a woman aged 18-30 years in good health. The rearrangement links TRBV5-1 to TRBJ2-2; 9 positions agree with TRBD2. The CDR3 sequence: CASSLDPGLAIGELFF. Here the CDR3 DNA reads TGCGCCAGCAGCTTGGATCCCGGACTAGCGATCGGGGAGCTGTTTTTT.